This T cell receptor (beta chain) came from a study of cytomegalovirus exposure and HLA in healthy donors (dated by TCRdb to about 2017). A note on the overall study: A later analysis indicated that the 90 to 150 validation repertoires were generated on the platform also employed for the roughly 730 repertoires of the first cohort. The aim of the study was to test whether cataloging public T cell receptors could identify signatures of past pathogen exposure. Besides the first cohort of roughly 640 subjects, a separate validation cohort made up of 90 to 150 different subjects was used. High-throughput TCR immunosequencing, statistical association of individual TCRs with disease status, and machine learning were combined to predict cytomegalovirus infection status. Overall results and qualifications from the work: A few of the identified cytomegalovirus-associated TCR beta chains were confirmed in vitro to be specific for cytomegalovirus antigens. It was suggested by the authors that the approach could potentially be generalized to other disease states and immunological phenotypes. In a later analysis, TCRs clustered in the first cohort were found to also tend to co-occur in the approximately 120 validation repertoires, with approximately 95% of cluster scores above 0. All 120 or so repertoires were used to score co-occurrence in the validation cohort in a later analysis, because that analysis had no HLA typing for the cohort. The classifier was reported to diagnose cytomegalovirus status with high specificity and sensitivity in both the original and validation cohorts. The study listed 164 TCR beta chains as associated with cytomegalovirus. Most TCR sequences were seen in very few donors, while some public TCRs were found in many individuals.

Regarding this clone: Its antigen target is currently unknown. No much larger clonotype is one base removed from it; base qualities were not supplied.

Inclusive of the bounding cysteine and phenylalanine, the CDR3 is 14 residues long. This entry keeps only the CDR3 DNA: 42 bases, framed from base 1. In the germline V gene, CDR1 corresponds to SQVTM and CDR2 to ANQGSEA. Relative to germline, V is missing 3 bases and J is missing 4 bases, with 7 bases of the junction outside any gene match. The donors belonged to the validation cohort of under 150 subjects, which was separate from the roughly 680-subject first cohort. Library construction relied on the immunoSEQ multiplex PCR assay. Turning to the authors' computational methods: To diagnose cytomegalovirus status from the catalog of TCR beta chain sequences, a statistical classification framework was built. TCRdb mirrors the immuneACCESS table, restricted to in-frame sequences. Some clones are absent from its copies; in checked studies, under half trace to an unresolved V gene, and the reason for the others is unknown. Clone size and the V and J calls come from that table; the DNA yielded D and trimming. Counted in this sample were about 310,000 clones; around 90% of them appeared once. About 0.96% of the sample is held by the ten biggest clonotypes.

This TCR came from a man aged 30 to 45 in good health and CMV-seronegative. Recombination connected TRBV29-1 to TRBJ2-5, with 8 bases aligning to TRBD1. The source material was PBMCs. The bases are TGCAGCGTTGACCCTGACAGGGGCGCAGAGACCCAGTACTTC. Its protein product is CSVDPDRGAETQYF. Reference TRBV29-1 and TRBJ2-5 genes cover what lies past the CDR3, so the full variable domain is SAVISQKPSRDICQRGTSLTIQCQVDSQVTMMFWYRQQPGQSLTLIATANQGSEATYESGFVIDKFPISRPNLTFSTLTVSNMSPEDSSIYLCSVDPDRGAETQYFGPGTRLLVL.